This record looks at one TCR beta chain sequence and its context. The data belong to a study of blood T cell repertoires in COVID-19. Background on the study: Spain, Italy and the United States supplied samples that represented acute and convalescent COVID-19.

The CDR3 totals 15 residues. CDR1 and CDR2 from the germline V gene are SEHNR and FQNEAQ (reference sequence). Losses at the gene ends were 4 bases for V and 2 bases for J; bases not matched to a gene: 7. Generated by immunoSEQ multiplex PCR, the TCRdb table keeps only in-frame clones and is missing some. Of roughly 190,000 clones in the sample, 70% to 90% are singletons; the top ten hold 20% to 25%. Sequencing was done on a sample of peripheral blood. The V call is TRBV7-9, the J call TRBJ2-7; 8 bases are shared with TRBD1. This TCR came from a man in his fifties or sixties with active or convalescent COVID-19. CDR3 in DNA: TGTGCCAGCAGCTCGCCGGGACAGGAAGCCTACGAGCAGTACTTC. Translated: CASSSPGQEAYEQYF.